This T cell receptor (beta chain) stems from a study of response to subunit inactivated influenza vaccine. Findings and caveats of the study: Few additional T cells are recruited per seasonal influenza vaccination, authors suggested.

The V gene's germline CDR1 is MNHEY and CDR2 SVGEGT. V was pared by 0 bases and J by 8 bases, with 10 bases between. This CDR3 comprises 13 residues. TCRdb reprocessed the RT-PCR reads with MiXCR, giving one entry per CDR3 protein. In the table there are roughly 180,000 distinct CDR3 sequences, 7.5% to 10% of which are singletons. There are many counts of this clonotype. Its antigen is undetermined. The rearrangement links TRBV6-2 or TRBV6-3 to TRBJ1-2, with D unresolved. Sequencing used non-naive T cells sorted from PBMCs, obtained on the day of vaccination. This TCR derives from a man between 45 and 60 years old who received an inactivated influenza vaccine. The CDR3 nucleotides read TGTGCCAGCAGTTACTCTTGGCAGGCCGGCTACACCTTC. Translated: CASSYSWQAGYTF.